A single sample gave rise to the 2 T cell receptor beta chains below, sequenced in a study of blood T cell repertoires in COVID-19. Generated by immunoSEQ multiplex PCR, the TCRdb table keeps only in-frame clones and is missing some. The sample includes 220,000 or so clones, around 84% of them seen just once. Sample: peripheral blood. The receptors stem from a man aged 25 to 40 with active or convalescent COVID-19.

V and J are TRBV14 and TRBJ1-4, with D possibly matching TRBD1 (5 bases). Trimming took 0 bases from V and 0 from J, leaving 17 bases between them. Germline CDR1 SGHDN, CDR2 FVKESK. This CDR3 contains 19 residues. In nucleotides, the CDR3 is TGTGCCAGCAGCCAAGATCGGACAATAGGCCGTGCAACTAATGAAAAACTGTTTTTT. Translating it yields CASSQDRTIGRATNEKLFF.

The rearrangement joins TRBV10-1 to TRBJ2-1, with D tentatively TRBD1 (5 bases). The germline V gene encodes CDR1 WNHNN and CDR2 SYGVQD (reference sequence). The germline V and J ends were trimmed by 3 bases and 0 bases, with 6 bases remaining between them. The CDR3 extends over 14 amino acids. For the CDR3, the DNA is TGCGCCAGCAGTGAAGGGGTCTCCTACAATGAGCAGTTCTTC. Amino acids: CASSEGVSYNEQFF.